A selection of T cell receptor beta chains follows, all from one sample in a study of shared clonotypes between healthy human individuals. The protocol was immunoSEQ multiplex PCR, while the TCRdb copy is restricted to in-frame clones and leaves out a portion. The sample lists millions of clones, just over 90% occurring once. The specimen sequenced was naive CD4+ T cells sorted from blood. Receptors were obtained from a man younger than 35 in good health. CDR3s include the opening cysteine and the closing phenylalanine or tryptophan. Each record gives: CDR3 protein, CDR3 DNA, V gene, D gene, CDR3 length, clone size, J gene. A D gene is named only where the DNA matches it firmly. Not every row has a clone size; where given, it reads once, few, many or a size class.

CASSLTGSVGELFF,TGTGCCAGCAGCTTAACAGGGAGTGTCGGGGAGCTGTTTTTT,TRBV7-3,.,14,.,TRBJ2-2
CASTRQREGRGTGELFF,TGTGCCAGCACCCGCCAAAGAGAGGGGCGAGGCACCGGGGAGCTGTTTTTT,TRBV7-2,.,17,.,TRBJ2-2
CASSLATGPGNTIYF,TGCGCCAGCAGCTTGGCTACAGGACCTGGAAACACCATATATTTT,TRBV5-1,.,15,once,TRBJ1-3
CASSLGREGEKLFF,TGCGCCAGCAGCTTGGGTAGGGAGGGTGAAAAACTGTTTTTT,TRBV5-1,.,14,.,TRBJ1-4
CASSRRGQGEGYTF,TGTGCCAGCAGTCGCCGGGGACAGGGGGAGGGCTACACCTTC,TRBV27,TRBD1,14,.,TRBJ1-2
CASSTTGNYEQYF,TGTGCCAGCAGCACGACCGGGAACTACGAGCAGTACTTC,TRBV27,.,13,.,TRBJ2-7
CASSRETGTGEQYF,TGTGCCAGCAGCAGGGAGACCGGGACAGGGGAGCAGTACTTC,TRBV5-4,TRBD1,14,.,TRBJ2-7
CASSMGQLGDTQYF,TGTGCCAGTAGTATGGGCCAGTTGGGGGATACGCAGTATTTT,TRBV19,.,14,.,TRBJ2-3
CASSIGLAQRTGELFF,TGTGCCAGTAGTATTGGACTGGCACAGAGGACCGGGGAGCTGTTTTTT,TRBV19,.,16,.,TRBJ2-2
CASSQELRGPGTDTQYF,TGCGCCAGCAGCCAAGAATTGCGGGGCCCTGGCACAGATACGCAGTATTTT,TRBV4-3,.,17,.,TRBJ2-3
CASSTGMGDNSPLHF,TGCGCCAGCAGCACCGGGATGGGGGATAATTCACCCCTCCACTTT,TRBV5-1,.,15,.,TRBJ1-6
CASRPSGGGTYEQYF,TGTGCCAGCAGACCTTCGGGGGGAGGCACCTACGAGCAGTACTTC,TRBV6-5,TRBD2,15,.,TRBJ2-7
CASSQKNIQYF,TGTGCCAGCAGTCAGAAAAACATTCAGTACTTC,TRBV28,.,11,.,TRBJ2-4
CAWRAGGGLNSPLHF,TGTGCCTGGAGGGCAGGGGGCGGGTTGAATTCACCCCTCCACTTT,TRBV30,TRBD1,15,.,TRBJ1-6
CASSEVRYYGYTF,TGTGCCAGCAGTGAAGTCAGATACTATGGCTACACCTTC,TRBV2,.,13,.,TRBJ1-2
CASRTGGATNEKLFF,TGTGCCAGTAGAACAGGAGGTGCAACTAATGAAAAACTGTTTTTT,TRBV19,.,15,.,TRBJ1-4
CASSFGHTGELFF,TGTGCCAGCAGCTTTGGACACACCGGGGAGCTGTTTTTT,TRBV11-1,.,13,.,TRBJ2-2
CASSLDSSLFSYNEQFF,TGCGCCAGCAGCCTCGACTCTAGCTTATTCTCCTACAATGAGCAGTTCTTC,TRBV5-1,.,17,.,TRBJ2-1
CASSPTGTTNEKLFF,TGTGCCAGCAGCCCCACGGGAACAACTAATGAAAAACTGTTTTTT,TRBV7-2,.,15,.,TRBJ1-4
CASTRGQGGRSNQPQHF,TGTGCCAGTACCAGAGGACAGGGGGGGAGAAGCAATCAGCCCCAGCATTTT,TRBV19,TRBD1,17,.,TRBJ1-5
CASSRRQGKYHRGYGYTF,TGTGCCAGCAGCCGCCGCCAGGGGAAATATCACAGGGGCTATGGCTACACCTTC,TRBV21-1,.,18,.,TRBJ1-2
CSVVEIGTQYF,TGCAGCGTTGTCGAGATAGGTACGCAGTATTTT,TRBV29-1,.,11,.,TRBJ2-3
CASGLPLAAIF,TGTGCTAGTGGTTTGCCTCTAGCGGCGATCTTC,TRBV12-5,TRBD2,11,.,TRBJ2-7
CASSIEGPYEQYF,TGTGCCAGTAGTATAGAAGGGCCCTACGAGCAGTACTTC,TRBV19,.,13,.,TRBJ2-7
CASSSVFEQYF,TGTGCCAGCAGCTCCGTCTTCGAGCAGTACTTC,TRBV7-2,.,11,.,TRBJ2-7
CASTPSGHSYEQYF,TGTGCCAGCACCCCTTCGGGGCACTCCTACGAGCAGTACTTC,TRBV6-6,.,14,.,TRBJ2-7
CASSQAGGSNQPQHF,TGCGCCAGCAGCCAAGCTGGGGGAAGCAATCAGCCCCAGCATTTT,TRBV4-3,.,15,.,TRBJ1-5
CASSLAEGYEQYF,TGTGCCAGCAGCTTAGCGGAGGGATACGAGCAGTACTTC,TRBV11-1,.,13,once,TRBJ2-7
CAISPTGDPETQYF,TGTGCCATCAGTCCAACAGGGGATCCAGAGACCCAGTACTTC,TRBV10-3,TRBD1,14,once,TRBJ2-5
CASSPPGASSSQHF,TGTGCCAGCTCACCCCCCGGAGCATCTAGCTCCCAGCATTTT,TRBV18,.,14,.,TRBJ1-5
CASSLVGQGLNSPLHF,TGTGCCAGCAGCTTAGTGGGACAGGGCCTAAATTCACCCCTCCACTTT,TRBV7-8,TRBD1,16,once,TRBJ1-6
CASSPPGTGGNSPLHF,TGTGCCAGCTCACCTCCCGGGACAGGGGGCAATTCACCCCTCCACTTT,TRBV18,TRBD1,16,.,TRBJ1-6
CAIQRGTSSYEQYF,TGTGCCATCCAACGCGGTACCAGCTCCTACGAGCAGTACTTC,TRBV11-1,.,14,.,TRBJ2-7
CASSPPGTGTYEQYF,TGCGCCAGCAGCCCGCCCGGGACAGGGACCTACGAGCAGTACTTC,TRBV5-1,TRBD1,15,once,TRBJ2-7
CASSTGGAASTDTQYF,TGCGCCAGCAGCACGGGCGGCGCGGCTAGCACAGATACGCAGTATTTT,TRBV5-1,.,16,.,TRBJ2-3
CASSLPGTSSGANVLTF,TGCGCCAGCAGCTTGCCGGGGACTAGTTCTGGGGCCAACGTCCTGACTTTC,TRBV5-1,TRBD2,17,.,TRBJ2-6
CASKYYRDSDSPLHF,TGTGCCAGCAAATATTACCGGGACAGCGATTCACCCCTCCACTTT,TRBV27,TRBD1,15,.,TRBJ1-6
CASSLHWAQPQHF,TGTGCCAGCAGCTTGCACTGGGCGCAGCCCCAGCATTTT,TRBV11-3,.,13,.,TRBJ1-5
CAISSVSTDTQYF,TGTGCCATCTCCTCGGTTAGCACAGATACGCAGTATTTT,TRBV10-3,.,13,.,TRBJ2-3